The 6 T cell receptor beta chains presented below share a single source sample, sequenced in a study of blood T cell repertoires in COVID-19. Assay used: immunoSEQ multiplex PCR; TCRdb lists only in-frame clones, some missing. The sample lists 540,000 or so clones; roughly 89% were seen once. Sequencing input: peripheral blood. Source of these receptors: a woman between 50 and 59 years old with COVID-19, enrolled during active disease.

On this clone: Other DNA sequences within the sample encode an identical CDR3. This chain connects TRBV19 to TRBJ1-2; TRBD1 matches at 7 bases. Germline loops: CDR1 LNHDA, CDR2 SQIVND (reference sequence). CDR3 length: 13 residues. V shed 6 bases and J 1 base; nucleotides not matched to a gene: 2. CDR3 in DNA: TGTGCCAGTAGCCGGGACAGTAACTATGGCTACACCTTC. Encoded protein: CASSRDSNYGYTF.

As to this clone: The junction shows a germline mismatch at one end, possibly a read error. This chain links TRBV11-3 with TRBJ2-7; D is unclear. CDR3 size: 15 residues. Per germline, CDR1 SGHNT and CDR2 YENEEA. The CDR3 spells CASSFVVLPSSEQYF. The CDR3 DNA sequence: TGTGCCAGCAGCTTCGTAGTGCTGCCCTCCTCCGAGCAGTACTTC.

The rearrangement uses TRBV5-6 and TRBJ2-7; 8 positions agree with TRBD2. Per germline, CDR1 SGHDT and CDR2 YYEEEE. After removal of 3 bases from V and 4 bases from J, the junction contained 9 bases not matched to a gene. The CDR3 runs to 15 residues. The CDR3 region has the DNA TGTGCCAGCAGCTCACCGGCGGGGGGCTTGTACGAGCAGTACTTC. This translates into CASSSPAGGLYEQYF.

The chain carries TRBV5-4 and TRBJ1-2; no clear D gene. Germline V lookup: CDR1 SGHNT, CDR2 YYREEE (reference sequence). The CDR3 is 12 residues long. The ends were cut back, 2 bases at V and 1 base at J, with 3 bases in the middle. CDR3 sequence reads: CASSLHNYGYTF. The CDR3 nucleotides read TGTGCCAGCAGCTTACATAACTATGGCTACACCTTC.

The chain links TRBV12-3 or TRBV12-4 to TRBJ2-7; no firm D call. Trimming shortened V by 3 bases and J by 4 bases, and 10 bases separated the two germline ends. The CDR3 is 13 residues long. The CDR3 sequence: CASSFAAEYEQYF. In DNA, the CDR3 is TGTGCCAGCAGTTTTGCGGCCGAATACGAGCAGTACTTC.

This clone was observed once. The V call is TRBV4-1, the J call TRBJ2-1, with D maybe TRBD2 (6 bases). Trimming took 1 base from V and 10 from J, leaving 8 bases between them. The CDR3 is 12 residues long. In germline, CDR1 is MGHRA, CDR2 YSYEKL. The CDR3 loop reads CASSQVRGEQFF. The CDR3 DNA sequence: TGCGCCAGCAGCCAAGTACGGGGGGAGCAGTTCTTC.